One sample yielded the 18 T cell receptor beta chains listed below, sequenced in a study of T cells in Graves' hyperthyroidism and ophthalmopathy. RNA transcripts gave rise to amplified TCR beta CDR3 regions. With the HTBI primer set, the TCR CDR3 went through a first round of RT-PCR. MiXCR, applied by TCRdb to the multiplex PCR reads, yields one record per CDR3 protein. Here the sample spans 350,000 to 450,000 distinct CDR3 sequences, around 15% being singletons. The specimen sequenced was blood. Every receptor here comes from a man aged 50-59 years with Graves' ophthalmopathy.

V usage is TRBV24-1 and J usage is TRBJ2-1; 10 positions agree with TRBD2. The germline V gene has CDR1 KGHDR and CDR2 SFDVKD. This CDR3 has 16 amino acids. The V segment lost 4 bases and the J segment 12 bases; nucleotides outside the gene matches: 14. The CDR3 bases are TGTGCCACCAGTGAAACCGGGTCGCCGGGACTAGCGTCGCAGTTCTTC. Its protein product is CATSETGSPGLASQFF.

V gene TRBV27 combines with J gene TRBJ2-7; 14 nucleotides match TRBD2. From germline, CDR1 is MNHEY and CDR2 SMNVEV (reference sequence). There are 16 residues in the CDR3. The trim removed 5 bases at V and 0 bases at J, leaving 3 bases unmatched. The CDR3 sequence is CASSIGTSGSSYEQYF. The CDR3, as DNA: TGTGCCAGCAGTATAGGGACTAGCGGGAGCTCCTACGAGCAGTACTTC.

In regard to this clonotype: This may come from a read error, since a much larger clone is one base off. The rearrangement joins TRBV12-3 or TRBV12-4 to TRBJ2-3, with 14 bases that match TRBD2. The CDR3 consists of 19 residues. CDR3 bases: TGTGCCAGCAGTTTAATGAGGGGGACTAGCGGGAGCGAATCAGATATGCAGTATTTT. Its translation is CASSLMRGTSGSESDMQYF.

Comments on this clonotype: A much larger clone differs from this one at a single base, so this may be a read error. J is TRBJ2-1 and V is TRBV10-3; 10 nucleotides agree with TRBD1. CDR3 length: 13 amino acids. CDR1 is ENHRY, CDR2 SYGVKD, per germline. Trimming cost V 10 bases and J 10 bases; bases outside gene matches: 10. CDR3 nucleotides: TGTGCCAGCTGGATGGGACAGGGGTACGAGCAGTTCTTC. It is translated as CASWMGQGYEQFF.

This clonotype turned up a few times. This chain links TRBV6-1 with TRBJ1-4, with no clear D. Trimming pared 6 bases from V and 5 bases from J, leaving 4 bases between. CDR1 is MNHNS and CDR2 is SASEGT in the germline V gene. CDR3 length: 11 amino acids. The CDR3: CASSGNEKLFF. The CDR3 region has the DNA TGTGCCAGCAGCGGAAATGAAAAACTGTTTTTT.

The sample holds a few counts of this clonotype. V gene TRBV14 combines with J gene TRBJ2-1, with TRBD1 matching over 8 bases. This CDR3 is built from 14 residues. Germline assignment: CDR1 SGHDN and CDR2 FVKESK. V shed 8 bases, J shed 9 bases, and the junction held 12 bases outside the gene matches. CDR3 DNA: TGTGCCAGCCACCGACAGGGGAACCATGGTGAGCAGTTCTTC. This gives the protein CASHRQGNHGEQFF.

In its sample, this clonotype was seen a few times. The chain links TRBV2 to TRBJ2-2; D possibly corresponds to TRBD2 (5 bases). CDR1 SNHLY and CDR2 FYNNEI come from the germline V gene. The CDR3 sequence is 15 residues long. Trimming removed 7 bases from V and 4 bases from J, with 16 bases in between. CDR3 protein: CASTNVLGSTGELFF. In DNA, the CDR3 is TGTGCCAGCACTAACGTCTTGGGGAGCACCGGGGAGCTGTTTTTT.

This clonotype was recorded at least ten times. The CDR3 here is CASSEGQRYNEQFF. DNA of the CDR3: TGTGCCAGCAGCGAAGGACAGCGTTACAATGAGCAGTTCTTC. The genes are TRBV11-2 and TRBJ2-1; D might be TRBD1 (6 bases). The CDR3 has 14 amino acids. The germline V gene has CDR1 SGHAT and CDR2 FQNNGV. V lost 5 bases, J lost 4 bases, and 12 bases lay in between.

This clonotype was counted only a few times. The chain combines TRBV7-6 with TRBJ2-3, with D maybe TRBD2 (6 bases). The V and J ends lost 1 base and 2 bases respectively, with 10 bases between them. This CDR3 comprises 15 residues. CDR1 and CDR2 (germline): SGHVS, FNYEAQ. As DNA, the CDR3 is TGTGCCAGCAGCTTAGTAGCGGAGTACACAGATACGCAGTATTTT. Translation: CASSLVAEYTDTQYF.

In this sample, this clonotype turned up a few times. The chain joins TRBV7-9 to TRBJ1-4; D is unclear. The CDR3 sequence is 14 residues long. In germline, CDR1 is SEHNR, CDR2 FQNEAQ (reference sequence). The V and J ends lost 2 bases and 4 bases respectively, with 8 bases between them. The CDR3 protein is CASSLQANNEKLFF. The CDR3 bases are TGTGCCAGCAGCTTACAGGCCAATAATGAAAAACTGTTTTTT.

About this clonotype itself: The junction differs from germline at one of its ends, possibly a read error. This chain joins TRBV27 and TRBJ2-7; the match to TRBD2 covers 9 bases. Germline values: CDR1 MNHEY, CDR2 SMNVEV (reference sequence). This CDR3 comprises 17 residues. CDR3 loop: CASSLRAPSGVLYDQYF. Here the CDR3 DNA reads TGTGCCAGCAGTCTCCGTGCGCCTAGCGGGGTGCTCTACGATCAGTACTTC.

The chain is built from TRBV10-3 and TRBJ1-6; 9 positions agree with TRBD1. V shed 2 bases and J 10 bases; nucleotides not matched to a gene: 6. The CDR3 spans 15 residues. Germline lookup yields CDR1 ENHRY and CDR2 SYGVKD. The CDR3: CAISENRDRESPLHF. The CDR3 DNA reads as TGTGCCATCAGTGAGAACAGGGACAGGGAATCACCCCTCCACTTT.

This clonotype was counted at least ten times. V and J are TRBV5-1 and TRBJ2-1, with D unclear. Trimming removed 7 bases from V and 5 bases from J, with 10 bases in between. Germline V gene lookup returns CDR1 SGHRS and CDR2 YFSETQ. CDR3 size: 12 residues. This CDR3 is CASGPGHNEQFF. DNA for the CDR3: TGCGCCAGCGGACCGGGCCACAATGAGCAGTTCTTC.

The chain has TRBV10-1 and TRBJ1-4; 7 nucleotides match TRBD1. The CDR3 length is 15 residues. Unmatched junction bases numbered 3, after V lost 5 bases and J lost 0 bases. Germline values: CDR1 WNHNN, CDR2 SYGVQD (reference sequence). The CDR3 nucleotides are TGCGCCAGCAGTCGGGACAGCACAACTAATGAAAAACTGTTTTTT. Protein: CASSRDSTTNEKLFF.

This clonotype was seen many times. CDR3 loop: CASEGAGSYNEQFF. CDR3 sequence (DNA): TGTGCCTCCGAGGGAGCAGGGTCCTACAATGAGCAGTTCTTC. The rearrangement joins TRBV6-1 to TRBJ2-1, with D perhaps being TRBD1 or TRBD2 (5 bases each). The V gene's germline CDR1 is MNHNS and CDR2 SASEGT. CDR3 length: 14 residues. The V gene lost 11 bases and the J gene lost 1 base, with 15 bases spanning the gap.

This clonotype was counted many times. The chain recombines TRBV7-6 with TRBJ2-1; tentative D call: TRBD2 (6 bases). Germline V gene sequence: CDR1 SGHVS, CDR2 FNYEAQ. The CDR3 has 14 residues. Trimming shortened V by 3 bases and J by 1 base, and 7 bases separated the two germline ends. Here the CDR3 DNA reads TGTGCCAGCAGCTTCGGGAGATCCTACAATGAGCAGTTCTTC. Its protein is CASSFGRSYNEQFF.

This clonotype was observed a few times. Its ends do not fully match the called genes, so a read error is possible. The chain is built from TRBV27 and TRBJ2-5; TRBD2 matches at 15 bases. Germline V gene data show CDR1 as MNHEY and CDR2 as SMNVEV (reference sequence). The length of the CDR3 is 13 residues. Here the CDR3 reads CASSGLAGGPRDF. As DNA, the CDR3 is TGTGCCAGCAGTGGACTAGCGGGAGGGCCTAGGGACTTC.

This clonotype was counted a few times. V is TRBV6-6 and J is TRBJ2-1; D possibly corresponds to TRBD2 (6 bases). This CDR3 is built from 15 residues. Germline CDR1 reads MNHNY; CDR2 reads SVGAGI (reference sequence). Trimming pared 2 bases from V and 2 bases from J, leaving 10 bases between. For the CDR3, the DNA is TGTGCCAGCAGTTACCAGTGGGAGGCCTACAATGAGCAGTTCTTC. Protein: CASSYQWEAYNEQFF.